This entry lists 23 T cell receptor beta chains sequenced from one sample in a study of early T cells in non-severe SARS-CoV-2 infection. TCRdb used MiXCR to reprocess the 5' RACE reads, holding one entry per CDR3 protein. Of fewer than 110,000 distinct CDR3 sequences in the sample, around 10% were seen once. The sequencing sample was made of whole blood. The receptor source for this set is an adult who was a healthcare worker with PCR-confirmed SARS-CoV-2 infection or an uninfected control (not recorded which).

This clonotype was detected only a few times. The chain has TRBV20-1 and TRBJ2-1; unclear D gene. Germline loops: CDR1 DFQATT, CDR2 SNEGSKA (reference sequence). V lost 3 bases and J 6 bases, leaving 12 bases between the germline ends. CDR3 length: 13 residues. The CDR3 protein is CSARLDIPNEQFF. The CDR3 DNA reads TGCAGTGCTAGGCTAGATATCCCCAATGAGCAGTTCTTC.

The chain carries TRBV9 and TRBJ2-7, with a weak D call TRBD1 (6 bases). Deletions cut 4 bases from V and 3 bases from J, with 11 bases between. This CDR3 is built from 13 residues. Germline loops: CDR1 SGDLS, CDR2 YYNGEE. The CDR3 sequence: CASSPPQGYEQYF. The CDR3 nucleotides are TGTGCCAGCAGCCCTCCACAGGGCTACGAGCAGTACTTC.

This clonotype was detected many times. The V gene is TRBV13, the J gene TRBJ1-1; 9 bases line up with TRBD1. Germline V gene lookup returns CDR1 PRHDT and CDR2 FYEKMQ (reference sequence). There are 15 residues in the CDR3. Unmatched junction bases numbered 7, after V lost 3 bases and J lost 5 bases. Here the CDR3 DNA reads TGTGCCAGCAGCTTTGCCGGGACAGGGCGAACTGAAGCTTTCTTT. Translating gives CASSFAGTGRTEAFF.

This clonotype was recorded a few times. The chain uses TRBV19 and TRBJ2-5, with D perhaps matching TRBD1 (6 bases). The CDR3 extends over 17 amino acids. The V gene lost 3 bases and the J gene lost 5 bases, with 22 bases spanning the gap. Germline V gene sequence: CDR1 LNHDA, CDR2 SQIVND (reference sequence). The CDR3 sequence: CASSIRGGPRFEETQYF. The CDR3 DNA sequence: TGTGCCAGTAGTATTCGAGGGGGTCCTCGGTTTGAGGAGACCCAGTACTTC.

Ten or more counts support this clonotype. J is TRBJ2-7 and V is TRBV11-2, with D perhaps given as TRBD1 or TRBD2 (5 bases each). This CDR3 has 11 amino acids. Trimming took 10 bases from V and 2 from J, leaving 9 bases between them. The germline CDR1 and CDR2 sequences are SGHAT and FQNNGV. The CDR3 region is CATGLPYEQYF. In DNA, the CDR3 is TGTGCCACGGGGCTTCCCTACGAGCAGTACTTC.

This clonotype turned up a few times. The V and J genes are TRBV20-1 and TRBJ2-1; D ambiguous. V lost 0 bases to trimming and J lost 6 bases, with 9 bases between them. There are 13 residues in the CDR3. Germline-derived CDR1 and CDR2 are DFQATT and SNEGSKA (reference sequence). CDR3 in DNA: TGCAGTGCTAGAGATGCGACTGTCAATGAGCAGTTCTTC. Encoded protein: CSARDATVNEQFF.

This clonotype was detected ten times or more. The genes are TRBV9 and TRBJ2-7; weak D call: TRBD2 (5 bases). Trimming removed 1 base from V and 0 bases from J, with 8 bases in between. The CDR3 loop spans 14 amino acids. Germline V gene data show CDR1 as SGDLS and CDR2 as YYNGEE. The CDR3 loop is CASSVSSPSYEQYF. DNA for the CDR3: TGTGCCAGCAGCGTATCTAGCCCCTCCTACGAGCAGTACTTC.

This clonotype was found many times. The chain is built from TRBV28 and TRBJ2-5; D not certain. The CDR3 has 13 residues. V was clipped by 4 bases and J by 4 bases, with 10 bases between them. CDR1 and CDR2 (germline): MDHEN, SYDVKM. CDR3 loop: CASSSTLRETQYF. CDR3 DNA sequence: TGTGCCAGCAGTTCAACTTTACGAGAGACCCAGTACTTC.

This clonotype has only a few counts. The V and J genes are TRBV4-1 and TRBJ1-4, with no clear D. Between the trimmed V and J ends, which lost 4 bases and 3 bases, there was a span of 15 bases. This CDR3 region has 16 residues. Germline CDR1 and CDR2: MGHRA and YSYEKL. CDR3 amino acids: CASSRGFTPSNEKLFF. The CDR3 region has the DNA TGCGCCAGCAGCCGAGGATTCACGCCGTCTAATGAAAAACTGTTTTTT.

This clonotype was detected many times. The chain employs TRBV27 and TRBJ2-5; 8 bases match TRBD2. Germline trimming cut 5 bases from V and 1 base from J; bases unmatched to any gene: 12. CDR1 and CDR2 from the germline V gene are MNHEY and SMNVEV (reference sequence). The CDR3 extends over 17 amino acids. The CDR3 DNA is TGTGCCAGCAGTCCGACGGGGCTAGCGGGCCTCCAAGAGACCCAGTACTTC. This translates into CASSPTGLAGLQETQYF.

The genes are TRBV7-2 and TRBJ2-7; perhaps TRBD2 as D (5 bases). Germline CDR1 reads SGHTA; CDR2 reads FQGNSA. The CDR3 contains 13 residues. V was trimmed by 5 bases and J by 0 bases, leaving 8 bases between them. CDR3 amino acids: CASSLRGSYEQYF. CDR3 nucleotides: TGTGCCAGCAGCCTCCGGGGCTCCTACGAGCAGTACTTC.

This clonotype appeared a few times. In DNA, the CDR3 is TGTGCCAGCAGCCCCCAGGGGCCCCAAGAGACCCAGTACTTC. Protein product: CASSPQGPQETQYF. The chain couples TRBV5-4 to TRBJ2-5; D possibly corresponds to TRBD1 (6 bases). The CDR3 consists of 14 residues. Per germline, CDR1 SGHNT and CDR2 YYREEE (reference sequence). Trimming took 4 bases from V and 1 from J, leaving 11 bases between them.

This clonotype was counted many times. CDR3 nucleotide sequence: TGCAGCGTTACTAGGGGACACGAGCAGTACTTC. Protein sequence: CSVTRGHEQYF. V and J are TRBV29-1 and TRBJ2-7; D could derive from TRBD1 or TRBD2 (5 bases each). Germline values: CDR1 SQVTM, CDR2 ANQGSEA. V was shortened by 5 bases and J by 5 bases, with 10 bases between the two germline ends. The CDR3 sequence is 11 residues long.

This clonotype was picked up many times. This chain joins TRBV5-6 and TRBJ2-3; 10 nucleotides match TRBD2. CDR3 size: 16 residues. V lost 0 bases, J lost 1 base, and 2 bases stayed unmatched. Germline assignment: CDR1 SGHDT and CDR2 YYEEEE. The DNA for the CDR3 is TGTGCCAGCAGCTTGGCCGGGACTAGCGGCACAGATACGCAGTATTTT. Translation: CASSLAGTSGTDTQYF.

This clonotype was seen a handful of times. The V and J genes are TRBV5-1 and TRBJ2-2; maybe TRBD2 (7 bases). Germline loops: CDR1 SGHRS, CDR2 YFSETQ. This CDR3 comprises 14 residues. Trimming removed 1 base at V and 6 bases at J, with 10 bases between. DNA of the CDR3: TGCGCCAGCAGCTTGACAGGGAGGGCCGGGGAGCTGTTTTTT. This codes for CASSLTGRAGELFF.

The chain combines TRBV28 with TRBJ2-7; no reliable D call. V dropped 5 bases and J dropped 6 bases, with 8 bases sitting between them. This CDR3 is built from 11 residues. Germline-derived CDR1 and CDR2 are MDHEN and SYDVKM. The CDR3 DNA reads as TGTGCCAGCAGTCAATATCCCGAGCAGTACTTC. Amino acids: CASSQYPEQYF.

Only a few counts were recorded for this clonotype. The V gene is TRBV12-3 or TRBV12-4, the J gene TRBJ1-2, with a tentative D call TRBD1 (5 bases). V was clipped by 6 bases and J by 4 bases, with 15 bases between them. This CDR3 contains 14 residues. This CDR3 is CASSPGQGAYGYTF. CDR3 coding DNA: TGTGCCAGCAGCCCCGGGCAGGGAGCCTATGGCTACACCTTC.

As for this clonotype: This may come from a read error, since a much larger clone is one base off. The chain combines TRBV10-3 with TRBJ2-7; tentatively, D is TRBD1 (6 bases). The germline V gene encodes CDR1 ENHRY and CDR2 SYGVKD. This CDR3 contains 13 residues. CDR3 sequence reads: CATGQTLSYGQYF. CDR3 DNA: TGTGCCACCGGACAGACCCTCTCCTACGGGCAGTACTTC.

This clonotype was found many times. The genes are TRBV7-2 and TRBJ2-7; D tentatively reads TRBD1 or TRBD2 (5 bases each). Germline loops: CDR1 SGHTA, CDR2 FQGNSA. Trimming removed 2 bases at V and 2 bases at J, with 16 bases between. This CDR3 spans 16 amino acids. This CDR3 reads CASSLTGTDSTYEQYF. CDR3 DNA: TGTGCCAGCAGCTTAACCGGGACCGATTCGACCTACGAGCAGTACTTC.

Points on this clonotype: A clone one base away is much larger, so this may be a read error. V and J are TRBV20-1 and TRBJ2-1, with D hard to call. The V end lost 3 bases, the J end lost 5 bases, and 11 bases lay between the germline ends. This CDR3 spans 13 amino acids. Germline CDR1 DFQATT, CDR2 SNEGSKA (reference sequence). The CDR3 nucleotides are TGCAGTGCTAGTCTGGCAGTCCACAATGAGCAGTTCTTC. Residues: CSASLAVHNEQFF.

This clonotype was seen a few times. CDR3 loop: CSARGGASYEQYF. DNA for the CDR3: TGCAGTGCTAGAGGGGGCGCATCCTACGAGCAGTACTTC. V and J are TRBV20-1 and TRBJ2-7, with D possibly TRBD1 on 5 matching bases. Per germline, CDR1 DFQATT and CDR2 SNEGSKA (reference sequence). CDR3 length equals 13 residues. Trimming pared 1 base from V and 1 base from J, leaving 8 bases between.

The chain joins TRBV29-1 to TRBJ2-7, with D possibly called TRBD1 or TRBD2 (5 bases each). CDR3 length: 11 amino acids. Germline V lookup: CDR1 SQVTM, CDR2 ANQGSEA. Trimming pared 3 bases from V and 2 bases from J, leaving 5 bases between. The CDR3 loop is CSVEGAYEQYF. For the CDR3, the DNA is TGCAGCGTTGAGGGGGCCTACGAGCAGTACTTC.

Regarding this clonotype: The germline gene is not matched at one end of the junction; a read error may be the cause. V gene TRBV5-1 combines with J gene TRBJ2-7, with TRBD1 identical over 10 bases. Germline CDR1 reads SGHRS; CDR2 reads YFSETQ. The CDR3 extends over 16 amino acids. The CDR3 region has the DNA TGCGTCAGCAGCAAAGCCTCCGGGACAGGGGCCTACGAGCAGTACTTC. Encoded protein: CVSSKASGTGAYEQYF.